This entry lists 22 T cell receptor beta chains sequenced from one sample in a study of T-cell memory formation after mild COVID-19. TCRdb reanalysed the 5' RACE reads using MiXCR and keeps one entry per CDR3 protein. The table lists hundreds of thousands of distinct CDR3 sequences, about 20% of them singletons, with about 8.7% in the top ten. The sequencing input was PBMCs or a T cell subset sorted from them (not recorded which). The receptor source for this set is an adult woman who had mild COVID-19 (a few samples of this study predate the infection). Cell type and time point are not known.

Only a few counts were recorded for this clonotype. The V and J genes are TRBV20-1 and TRBJ1-2; tentatively, D is TRBD1 (6 bases). The CDR3 spans 14 residues. V was pared by 3 bases and J by 8 bases, with 19 bases between. Germline values: CDR1 DFQATT, CDR2 SNEGSKA (reference sequence). CDR3 sequence (DNA): TGCAGTGCTAGGGTCCGTTCAGGGGCGCGAGGCTACACCTTC. Amino acids: CSARVRSGARGYTF.

The genes are TRBV6-2 or TRBV6-3 and TRBJ2-7, with 12 nucleotides matching TRBD2. The germline V gene has CDR1 MNHEY and CDR2 SVGEGT. The CDR3 spans 15 residues. The V segment lost 4 bases and the J segment 4 bases; nucleotides outside the gene matches: 5. CDR3 in amino acids: CASSSNGLAGYEQYF. CDR3 DNA: TGTGCCAGCAGTTCAAATGGACTAGCGGGATACGAGCAGTACTTC.

This rearrangement joins TRBV20-1 to TRBJ2-2, with TRBD1 matching over 7 bases. V shed 5 bases and J 4 bases; nucleotides not matched to a gene: 7. The CDR3 consists of 14 residues. Per the germline V gene, CDR1 is DFQATT and CDR2 is SNEGSKA (reference sequence). This chain's CDR3 is CSAPDRTTTGELFF. The CDR3 DNA sequence: TGCAGTGCTCCGGACAGGACCACCACCGGGGAGCTGTTTTTT.

This chain joins TRBV30 and TRBJ2-7; TRBD2 is a possible D gene (6 bases). Germline lookup yields CDR1 GTSNPN and CDR2 SVGIG (reference sequence). The V and J ends lost 0 bases and 3 bases respectively, with 12 bases between them. The CDR3 has 14 residues. As DNA, the CDR3 is TGTGCCTGGAGTGTACGGGGACTGGTCTACGAGCAGTACTTC. It translates to CAWSVRGLVYEQYF.

The chain uses TRBV18 and TRBJ1-5; D is possibly TRBD1 (6 bases). From germline, CDR1 is KGHSH and CDR2 LQKENI. The CDR3 covers 15 residues. Trimming cost V 3 bases and J 5 bases, with 14 bases left between them. The CDR3 DNA reads TGTGCCAGCTCACCGGGGGGCGGAGAATATCAGCCCCAGCATTTT. Its translation is CASSPGGGEYQPQHF.

This clonotype showed up just a few times. The chain joins TRBV18 to TRBJ2-7; 13 bases fit TRBD2. Per the germline V gene, CDR1 is KGHSH and CDR2 is LQKENI. The CDR3 contains 17 residues. The J segment lost 0 bases and the V segment lost 1 base, leaving 3 bases of the junction unmatched. CDR3 sequence: CASSPRLAGGYSYEQYF. CDR3 sequence (DNA): TGTGCCAGCTCACCACGACTAGCGGGAGGCTACTCCTACGAGCAGTACTTC.

The gene calls are TRBV9 and TRBJ2-7; D remains ambiguous. The CDR3 spans 14 residues. Trimming took 0 bases from V and 0 from J, leaving 7 bases between them. CDR1 and CDR2 (germline): SGDLS, YYNGEE. The CDR3 DNA follows: TGTGCCAGCAGCGTAGGCGACCGCTCCTACGAGCAGTACTTC. Its protein product is CASSVGDRSYEQYF.

The table lists this clonotype with a few counts. The chain is built from TRBV27 and TRBJ2-4; 7 bases align to TRBD2. CDR3 length equals 12 residues. With V trimmed by 6 bases and J by 9 bases, 5 bases remained unmatched. Germline CDR1 MNHEY, CDR2 SMNVEV (reference sequence). The chain's CDR3 is CASRTPGGIQYF. The CDR3 nucleotides are TGTGCCAGCAGAACCCCGGGAGGCATTCAGTACTTC.

This chain joins TRBV6-4 and TRBJ2-5; D is ambiguous. Germline values: CDR1 MRHNA, CDR2 SNTAGT. This CDR3 comprises 13 residues. V was clipped by 2 bases and J by 5 bases, with 9 bases between them. The CDR3 is CASSDPQAETQYF. The CDR3 DNA reads as TGTGCCAGCAGTGACCCCCAGGCGGAGACCCAGTACTTC.

The sample holds one count of this clonotype. This rearrangement joins TRBV3-1 to TRBJ1-2; TRBD1 aligns across 10 bases. The CDR3 runs to 15 residues. Trimming took 3 bases from V and 8 from J; bases not matched to a gene: 9. CDR1 is LGHDT, CDR2 YNNKEL, per germline (reference sequence). The CDR3 loop reads CASSHIGTGAPGYTF. For the CDR3, the DNA is TGTGCCAGCAGCCATATCGGGACAGGGGCGCCCGGCTACACCTTC.

This chain joins TRBV5-1 and TRBJ2-3; TRBD1 aligns across 8 bases. The V gene end was trimmed by 6 bases and the J gene end by 4 bases; junction bases not matched to a gene: 19. The germline V gene encodes CDR1 SGHRS and CDR2 YFSETQ. The CDR3 totals 18 residues. The CDR3 is CASTTVGTQGAKSDTQYF. In nucleotides, the CDR3 is TGCGCCAGCACCACCGTGGGGACCCAGGGGGCAAAGTCAGATACGCAGTATTTT.

The V call is TRBV12-3 or TRBV12-4, the J call TRBJ2-1; the match to TRBD2 covers 9 bases. CDR3 length equals 13 residues. J was trimmed by 6 bases and V by 8 bases; bases with no gene match: 5. The CDR3 loop reads CASSGTSPNEQFF. The CDR3 region has the DNA TGTGCCAGCTCCGGGACTAGCCCCAATGAGCAGTTCTTC.

The chain has TRBV12-3 or TRBV12-4 and TRBJ1-3; perhaps TRBD1 as D (5 bases). The ends were cut back, 2 bases at V and 4 bases at J, with 15 bases in the middle. CDR3 length equals 16 residues. The CDR3 here is CASSLRGRGFGNTIYF. In nucleotides, the CDR3 is TGTGCCAGCAGTTTACGGGGACGGGGTTTCGGAAACACCATATATTTT.

This chain connects TRBV12-3 or TRBV12-4 to TRBJ2-7, with D unclear. The CDR3 totals 15 residues. The ends were cut back, 0 bases at V and 2 bases at J, with 11 bases in the middle. This CDR3 reads CASSLAGGSPYEQYF. Here the CDR3 DNA reads TGTGCCAGCAGTTTAGCCGGCGGCAGCCCCTACGAGCAGTACTTC.

This clonotype was seen only a few times. V usage is TRBV9 and J usage is TRBJ2-2, with D perhaps matching TRBD2 (6 bases). Germline CDR1 and CDR2: SGDLS and YYNGEE. Trimming removed 0 bases from V and 4 bases from J, with 13 bases in between. The CDR3 has 16 residues. Here the CDR3 reads CASSVGPGRSTGELFF. In DNA form, the CDR3 reads TGTGCCAGCAGCGTAGGACCGGGGAGGAGCACCGGGGAGCTGTTTTTT. Together with reference TRBV9 and TRBJ2-2, the CDR3 gives the full variable domain: DSGVTQTPKHLITATGQRVTLRCSPRSGDLSVYWYQQSLDQGLQFLIQYYNGEERAKGNILERFSAQQFPDLHSELNLSSLELGDSALYFCASSVGPGRSTGELFFGEGSRLTVL.

The rearrangement uses TRBV7-3 and TRBJ2-3; D ambiguous. The V gene lost 5 bases and the J gene lost 6 bases, with 18 bases spanning the gap. The length of the CDR3 is 15 residues. The germline V gene encodes CDR1 SGHTA and CDR2 FQGTGA. The CDR3 coding sequence is TGTGCCAGCAGCGCCAAAGCCCTGGGGTCGGATACGCAGTATTTT. Amino acids: CASSAKALGSDTQYF. The full variable domain, with the rest looked up from reference TRBV7-3 and TRBJ2-3, is GAGVSQTPSNKVTEKGKYVELRCDPISGHTALYWYRQSLGQGPEFLIYFQGTGAADDSGLPNDRFFAVRPEGSVSTLKIQRTERGDSAVYLCASSAKALGSDTQYFGPGTRLTVL.

V is TRBV19 and J is TRBJ1-1; no firm D call. CDR3 size: 12 residues. The germline V gene encodes CDR1 LNHDA and CDR2 SQIVND (reference sequence). Trimming removed 7 bases from V and 4 bases from J, with 10 bases in between. CDR3 sequence reads: CASTSWSTEAFF. CDR3 nucleotides: TGTGCCAGTACCTCCTGGAGCACTGAAGCTTTCTTT. The entire variable domain, with the rest obtained from reference TRBV19 and TRBJ1-1, is as follows: DGGITQSPKYLFRKEGQNVTLSCEQNLNHDAMYWYRQDPGQGLRLIYYSQIVNDFQKGDIAEGYSVSREKKESFPLTVTSAQKNPTAFYLCASTSWSTEAFFGQGTRLTVV.

The sample holds a few counts of this clonotype. The chain links TRBV4-1 to TRBJ2-7; 11 positions agree with TRBD2. Trimming took 3 bases from V and 2 from J; bases not matched to a gene: 6. CDR1 and CDR2 (germline): MGHRA, YSYEKL. This CDR3 is 16 amino acids long. As DNA, the CDR3 is TGCGCCAGCAGCCATAGAATAGCGGGGGGGACCTACGAGCAGTACTTC. Residues: CASSHRIAGGTYEQYF.

The rearrangement links TRBV20-1 to TRBJ2-2; D ambiguous. In germline, CDR1 is DFQATT, CDR2 SNEGSKA (reference sequence). The CDR3 consists of 13 residues. V was pared by 8 bases and J by 8 bases, with 18 bases between. CDR3 sequence (DNA): TGCAGTACCCATGGGCCCCCCCTGGGGGAGCTGTTTTTT. Amino acid sequence: CSTHGPPLGELFF.

V is TRBV20-1 and J is TRBJ2-3; a possible D gene is TRBD1 (5 bases). V lost 4 bases and J 3 bases, leaving 14 bases between the germline ends. The CDR3 loop spans 14 amino acids. Germline CDR1 is DFQATT and CDR2 is SNEGSKA (reference sequence). The CDR3 region is CSATPQGWTDTQYF. The DNA of the CDR3 is TGCAGTGCTACCCCCCAGGGTTGGACAGATACGCAGTATTTT.

This clonotype was found a few times. The chain recombines TRBV11-2 with TRBJ2-3; D is ambiguous. The V gene lost 5 bases and the J gene lost 3 bases, with 12 bases spanning the gap. Germline V gene data show CDR1 as SGHAT and CDR2 as FQNNGV. The CDR3 has 14 amino acids. CDR3 bases: TGTGCCAGCAGCCGACCATGGGCGACAGATACGCAGTATTTT. Translated: CASSRPWATDTQYF. The variable domain in full, with the rest retrieved from reference TRBV11-2 and TRBJ2-3, is EAGVAQSPRYKIIEKRQSVAFWCNPISGHATLYWYQQILGQGPKLLIQFQNNGVVDDSQLPKDRFSAERLKGVDSTLKIQPAKLEDSAVYLCASSRPWATDTQYFGPGTRLTVL.

The V call is TRBV11-2, the J call TRBJ2-3, with D possibly matching TRBD2 (6 bases). The CDR3 is 15 amino acids. Trimming stripped 3 bases from V and 8 bases from J, with 18 bases between. Germline loops: CDR1 SGHAT, CDR2 FQNNGV. The CDR3 DNA sequence: TGTGCCAGCAGCTTGGGAACTAGCCTAGCGAGTACGCAGTATTTT. Protein sequence: CASSLGTSLASTQYF.